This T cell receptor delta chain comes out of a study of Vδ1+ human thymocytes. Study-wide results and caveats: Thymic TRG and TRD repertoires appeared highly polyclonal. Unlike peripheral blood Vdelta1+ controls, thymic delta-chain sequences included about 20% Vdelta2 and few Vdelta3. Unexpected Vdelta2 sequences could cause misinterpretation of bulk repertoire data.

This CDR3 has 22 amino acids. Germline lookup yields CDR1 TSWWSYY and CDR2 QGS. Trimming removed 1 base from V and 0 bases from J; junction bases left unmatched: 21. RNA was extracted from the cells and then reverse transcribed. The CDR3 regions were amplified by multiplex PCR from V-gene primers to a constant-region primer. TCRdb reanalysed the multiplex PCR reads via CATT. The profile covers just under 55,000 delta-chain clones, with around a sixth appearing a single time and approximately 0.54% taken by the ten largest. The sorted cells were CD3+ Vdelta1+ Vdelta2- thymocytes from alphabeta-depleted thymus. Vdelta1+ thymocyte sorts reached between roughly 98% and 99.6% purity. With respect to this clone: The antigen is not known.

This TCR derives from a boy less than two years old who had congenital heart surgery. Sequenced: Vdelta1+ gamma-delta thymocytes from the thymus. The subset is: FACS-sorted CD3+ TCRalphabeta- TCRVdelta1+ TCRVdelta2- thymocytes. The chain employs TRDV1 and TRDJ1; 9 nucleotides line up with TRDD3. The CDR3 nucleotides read TGTGCTCTTGGGGAACCGGCCCGCGTGAGCCCGTACTGGGGGACCTACACCGATAAACTCATCTTT. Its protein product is CALGEPARVSPYWGTYTDKLIF.